Shown below are 7 T cell receptor beta chains from a single sample sequenced in a study of T-cell reconstitution after alpha-beta-depleted transplantation in children. TCRbeta library preparation incorporated unique molecular identifiers. TCRdb re-derived calls from the PCR reads in MiXCR, one entry per CDR3 protein. This sample has 500,000 to 750,000 distinct CDR3 sequences, with 13% found just once. The sequenced sample was PBMCs, mostly from graft donor cells, obtained 360 days after TCRalphabeta/CD19-depleted stem cell transplant. The receptors come from a male patient younger than 18 who had a stem cell transplant for acute myeloid leukemia, so the T cells may come from the graft donor.

This clonotype came up a few times. This chain connects TRBV4-3 to TRBJ2-7, with a possible D match to TRBD1 (5 bases). The CDR3 is 15 residues long. Germline CDR1 LGHNA, CDR2 YSLEER. With 2 bases removed from V and 2 bases from J, the gap between germline ends came to 13 bases. DNA for the CDR3: TGCGCCAGCAGCCAACAGGGAAGGGGTACCTACGAGCAGTACTTC. Protein product: CASSQQGRGTYEQYF.

The chain uses TRBV6-5 and TRBJ2-5; 8 bases align to TRBD2. CDR1 is MNHEY and CDR2 is SVGAGI in the germline V gene. CDR3 length: 17 amino acids. The V and J ends lost 2 bases and 2 bases, in that order; junction bases with no gene match: 10. CDR3 residues: CASSYLPSLAGQETQYF. The CDR3, as DNA: TGTGCCAGCAGTTACCTCCCGTCGTTAGCGGGACAAGAGACCCAGTACTTC.

The chain recombines TRBV28 with TRBJ2-5; 8 bases map to TRBD2. The ends lost 7 bases at V and 8 bases at J; junction bases unmatched: 6. Germline loops: CDR1 MDHEN, CDR2 SYDVKM. The CDR3 is 12 residues long. The CDR3 sequence: CASTFRGGTQYF. The CDR3 bases are TGTGCCAGCACTTTCCGGGGGGGAACCCAGTACTTC.

There are many counts of this clonotype. V is TRBV29-1 and J is TRBJ2-3, with 11 positions matching TRBD2. This CDR3 is built from 16 residues. The trim removed 5 bases at V and 6 bases at J, leaving 13 bases unmatched. Germline lookup yields CDR1 SQVTM and CDR2 ANQGSEA. Here the CDR3 DNA reads TGCAGCGTTCGTCGACTAGCGGGAAAGTTGTCGGATACGCAGTATTTT. As protein: CSVRRLAGKLSDTQYF.

Regarding this clonotype: One junction end does not reproduce the germline sequence, and a read error may be involved. The chain has TRBV20-1 and TRBJ2-1; TRBD1 agrees at 7 bases. The V gene's germline CDR1 is DFQATT and CDR2 SNEGSKA (reference sequence). The CDR3 has 17 amino acids. In DNA form, the CDR3 reads TGCTGTGCTAGAGATGGTCTGGGGGACAGCTATTACAATGAGCAGTTCTTC. Its translation: CCARDGLGDSYYNEQFF.

This clonotype was recorded many times. The J gene is TRBJ2-7, the V gene TRBV4-3; the D gene is possibly TRBD1 (5 bases). Between the trimmed V and J ends, which lost 0 bases and 0 bases, there was a span of 15 bases. The CDR3 extends over 17 amino acids. CDR1 is LGHNA, CDR2 YSLEER, per germline. The CDR3 sequence is CASSQDSKGRTSYEQYF. In DNA, the CDR3 is TGCGCCAGCAGCCAAGATTCTAAGGGGCGGACCTCCTACGAGCAGTACTTC.

This clonotype has at least ten counts. The chain has TRBV6-5 and TRBJ2-5; 13 nucleotides line up with TRBD2. V shed 5 bases and J 2 bases; nucleotides not matched to a gene: 5. The CDR3 has 16 residues. Germline-derived CDR1 and CDR2 are MNHEY and SVGAGI. CDR3 DNA: TGTGCCAGCAGTCACGGACTAGCGGGAGCACAAGAGACCCAGTACTTC. It encodes CASSHGLAGAQETQYF.